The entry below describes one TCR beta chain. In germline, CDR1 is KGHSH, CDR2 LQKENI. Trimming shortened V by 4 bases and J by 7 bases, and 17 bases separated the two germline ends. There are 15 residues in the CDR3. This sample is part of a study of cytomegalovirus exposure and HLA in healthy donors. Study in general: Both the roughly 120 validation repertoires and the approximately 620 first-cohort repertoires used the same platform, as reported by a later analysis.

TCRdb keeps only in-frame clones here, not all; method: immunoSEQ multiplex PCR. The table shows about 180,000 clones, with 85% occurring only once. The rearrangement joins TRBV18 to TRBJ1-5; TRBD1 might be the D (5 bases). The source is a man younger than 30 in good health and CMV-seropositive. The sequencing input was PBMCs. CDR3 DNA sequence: TGTGCCAGCTCACTCGACGACGGGGGAGGACAGCCCCAGCATTTT. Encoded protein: CASSLDDGGGQPQHF.